The next 19 T cell receptor beta chains were all read from a single sample in a study of blood T cell repertoires in COVID-19. Generated by immunoSEQ multiplex PCR, the TCRdb table keeps only in-frame clones and is missing some. The repertoire holds about 190,000 clones, with almost 90% as singletons. Specimen: peripheral blood. The source is a man aged 45-60 years with acute or convalescent COVID-19.

The chain couples TRBV5-1 to TRBJ2-1; D is perhaps TRBD2 (5 bases). The ends were cut back, 4 bases at V and 5 bases at J, with 13 bases in the middle. Germline values: CDR1 SGHRS, CDR2 YFSETQ. The CDR3 has 14 residues. The CDR3 nucleotides are TGCGCCAGCAGCCTGTTCAGAGCGGACAATGAGCAGTTCTTC. It is translated as CASSLFRADNEQFF.

The chain carries TRBV6-1 and TRBJ1-4, with D uncertain. The V gene lost 3 bases and the J gene lost 7 bases, with 18 bases spanning the gap. CDR1 and CDR2 from the germline V gene are MNHNS and SASEGT. There are 16 residues in the CDR3. The CDR3 DNA follows: TGTGCCAGCAGTGACGGGTTTGCAGTCGGCACTGAAAAACTGTTTTTT. Protein: CASSDGFAVGTEKLFF.

CDR3 in amino acids: CASSGQGRNYGYTF. CDR3 nucleotide sequence: TGTGCCAGCAGCGGACAGGGTAGGAACTATGGCTACACCTTC. The chain combines TRBV9 with TRBJ1-2; 7 nucleotides line up with TRBD1. CDR1 and CDR2 from the germline V gene are SGDLS and YYNGEE. The J segment lost 2 bases and the V segment lost 3 bases, leaving 4 bases of the junction unmatched. The CDR3 extends over 14 amino acids.

The chain joins TRBV19 to TRBJ1-6, with TRBD1 matching over 7 bases. CDR1 is LNHDA, CDR2 SQIVND, per germline (reference sequence). The CDR3 totals 14 residues. With V trimmed by 4 bases and J by 5 bases, 2 bases remained unmatched. The CDR3 DNA follows: TGTGCCAGTAGTACCACAGGGGATAATTCACCCCTCCACTTT. Translated: CASSTTGDNSPLHF.

The chain couples TRBV19 to TRBJ2-1; D not resolved. V shed 2 bases and J shed 0 bases, with 5 bases lying between them. This CDR3 region has 14 residues. Germline V gene sequence: CDR1 LNHDA, CDR2 SQIVND (reference sequence). The CDR3 region is CASSISASYNEQFF. The CDR3 nucleotides read TGTGCCAGTAGTATAAGCGCCTCCTACAATGAGCAGTTCTTC. Together with reference TRBV19 and TRBJ2-1, the CDR3 gives the full variable domain: DGGITQSPKYLFRKEGQNVTLSCEQNLNHDAMYWYRQDPGQGLRLIYYSQIVNDFQKGDIAEGYSVSREKKESFPLTVTSAQKNPTAFYLCASSISASYNEQFFGPGTRLTVL.

This chain uses TRBV14 with TRBJ2-7; 12 bases are shared with TRBD1. The CDR3 covers 16 residues. In germline, CDR1 is SGHDN, CDR2 FVKESK. The J segment lost 4 bases and the V segment lost 1 base, leaving 5 bases of the junction unmatched. DNA for the CDR3: TGTGCCAGCAGCCAAGCCCGGGACAGGGGGCGGTACGAGCAGTACTTC. It translates to CASSQARDRGRYEQYF.

This chain's CDR3 is CASSPSGLAGNEQYF. CDR3 nucleotide sequence: TGTGCCAGCAGCCCGTCGGGACTAGCGGGAAACGAGCAGTACTTC. V usage is TRBV3-1 (or the pseudogene TRBV3-2) and J usage is TRBJ2-7; 13 positions agree with TRBD2. V shed 4 bases and J 5 bases; nucleotides not matched to a gene: 5. The CDR3 totals 15 residues. In germline, CDR1 is LGHDT, CDR2 YNNKEL (reference sequence).

The V gene is TRBV10-3, the J gene TRBJ1-2; the D gene is possibly TRBD1 (6 bases). Trimming left V 3 bases short and J 2 bases short, with 19 bases between. CDR3 size: 17 residues. Per the germline V gene, CDR1 is ENHRY and CDR2 is SYGVKD. The CDR3, as DNA: TGTGCCATCAGTGACCGTCTGAGGCAGGGGTACAACTATGGCTACACCTTC. Protein product: CAISDRLRQGYNYGYTF.

The rearrangement joins TRBV18 to TRBJ1-2, with 8 bases aligning to TRBD1. The junction had 6 bases not matched to a gene; V was cut back by 0 bases and J by 3 bases. Germline CDR1 reads KGHSH; CDR2 reads LQKENI. This CDR3 region has 16 residues. CDR3 amino acids: CASSPPPGQGDYGYTF. The CDR3 coding sequence is TGTGCCAGCTCACCACCCCCCGGACAGGGCGACTATGGCTACACCTTC.

This CDR3 reads CASSVGLGLSDYGYTF. CDR3 sequence (DNA): TGTGCCAGCAGCGTAGGTTTGGGGCTGAGTGACTATGGCTACACCTTC. The chain links TRBV9 to TRBJ1-2; D perhaps matches TRBD1 (5 bases). This CDR3 spans 16 amino acids. CDR1 and CDR2 (germline): SGDLS, YYNGEE. V lost 0 bases and J 3 bases, leaving 15 bases between the germline ends.

The DNA of the CDR3 is TGTGCCAGCAGCTTCACAGGGGATGAAAAACTGTTTTTT. It encodes CASSFTGDEKLFF. This chain connects TRBV5-4 to TRBJ1-4, with 7 bases matching TRBD1. CDR1 is SGHNT, CDR2 YYREEE, per germline (reference sequence). The CDR3 contains 13 residues. V lost 2 bases and J lost 6; bases outside the gene matches: 1.

The genes are TRBV30 and TRBJ1-1; TRBD1 matches at 10 bases. The CDR3 is 16 residues long. The J segment lost 7 bases and the V segment lost 0 bases, leaving 11 bases of the junction unmatched. CDR1 and CDR2 (germline): GTSNPN, SVGIG (reference sequence). The CDR3 nucleotides read TGTGCCTGGAGTGTAACCCCGGGACAGGGGATCGGTGAAGCTTTCTTT. It codes for CAWSVTPGQGIGEAFF.

This clone appeared a few times. The chain has TRBV27 and TRBJ1-6; D is uncertain. The CDR3 is 14 amino acids. The V gene's germline CDR1 is MNHEY and CDR2 SMNVEV (reference sequence). The chain's CDR3 is CAARRAGLNSPLHF. CDR3 nucleotides: TGTGCAGCAAGGAGGGCAGGTTTGAATTCACCCCTCCACTTT.

V gene TRBV4-3 combines with J gene TRBJ2-2; the D gene is possibly TRBD1 (6 bases). The CDR3 contains 14 residues. The V end lost 1 base, the J end lost 6 bases, and 9 bases lay between the germline ends. Germline V gives CDR1 LGHNA, CDR2 YSLEER. The DNA of the CDR3 is TGCGCCAGCAGCCAAGTATCAGGGGCCGGGGAGCTGTTTTTT. It codes for CASSQVSGAGELFF.

This clone appeared a single time. The gene calls are TRBV3-1 (or the pseudogene TRBV3-2) and TRBJ2-7; TRBD1 aligns across 9 bases. V was pared by 0 bases and J by 9 bases, with 3 bases of the junction left unmatched. Germline values: CDR1 LGHDT, CDR2 YNNKEL (reference sequence). This CDR3 has 13 amino acids. The CDR3 DNA reads as TGTGCCAGCAGCCAAGATGGGACAGGGCGGCAGTACTTC. Amino acid sequence: CASSQDGTGRQYF.

This chain joins TRBV7-9 and TRBJ1-6; D is possibly TRBD1 (5 bases). CDR1 and CDR2 from the germline V gene are SEHNR and FQNEAQ (reference sequence). V was trimmed by 2 bases and J by 8 bases, leaving 7 bases between them. This CDR3 has 13 residues. As DNA, the CDR3 is TGTGCCAGCAGCTTAAGGGGCCATTCACCCCTCCACTTT. Translation: CASSLRGHSPLHF.

This chain joins TRBV5-1 and TRBJ2-3; D may be TRBD2 (6 bases). The CDR3 totals 16 residues. V dropped 4 bases and J dropped 1 base, with 16 bases sitting between them. The germline gives CDR1 SGHRS, CDR2 YFSETQ. CDR3 region: CASSPLSGGGTDTQYF. For the CDR3, the DNA is TGCGCCAGCAGCCCCCTTAGCGGAGGTGGCACAGATACGCAGTATTTT.

Here the CDR3 reads CASSASGAPQETQYF. CDR3 DNA: TGCGCCAGCAGTGCCAGCGGGGCCCCCCAAGAGACCCAGTACTTC. The chain recombines TRBV4-3 with TRBJ2-5, with 7 bases fitting TRBD2. Per the germline V gene, CDR1 is LGHNA and CDR2 is YSLEER. CDR3 length: 15 residues. The J segment lost 1 base and the V segment lost 6 bases, leaving 8 bases of the junction unmatched.

The chain is built from TRBV3-1 (or the pseudogene TRBV3-2) and TRBJ1-1; weak D call: TRBD1 (5 bases). The CDR3 is made up of 13 amino acids. The V gene lost 10 bases and the J gene lost 1 base, with 13 bases spanning the gap. Per germline, CDR1 LGHDT and CDR2 YNNKEL (reference sequence). CDR3 DNA: TGTGCCACTGGAGGGAGGGGGAACACTGAAGCTTTCTTT. Encoded protein: CATGGRGNTEAFF.